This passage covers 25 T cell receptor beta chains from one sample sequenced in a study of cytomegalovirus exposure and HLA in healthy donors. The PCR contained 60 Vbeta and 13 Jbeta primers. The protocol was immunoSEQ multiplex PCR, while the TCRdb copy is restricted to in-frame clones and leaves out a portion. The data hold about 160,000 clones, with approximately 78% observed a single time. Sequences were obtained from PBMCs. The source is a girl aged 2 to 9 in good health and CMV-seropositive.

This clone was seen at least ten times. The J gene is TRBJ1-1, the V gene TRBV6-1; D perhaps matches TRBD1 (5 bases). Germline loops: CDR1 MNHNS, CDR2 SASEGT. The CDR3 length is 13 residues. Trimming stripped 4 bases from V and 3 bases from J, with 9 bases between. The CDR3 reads CASSGSGDTEAFF. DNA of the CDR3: TGTGCCAGCAGTGGGTCGGGGGACACTGAAGCTTTCTTT.

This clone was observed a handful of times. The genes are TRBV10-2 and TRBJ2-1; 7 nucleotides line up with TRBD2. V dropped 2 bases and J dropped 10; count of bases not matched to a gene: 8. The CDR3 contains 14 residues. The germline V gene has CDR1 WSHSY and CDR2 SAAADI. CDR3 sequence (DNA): TGCGCCAGCAGTGAGACGCATCCTAGCGGAGAGCAGTTCTTC. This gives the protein CASSETHPSGEQFF.

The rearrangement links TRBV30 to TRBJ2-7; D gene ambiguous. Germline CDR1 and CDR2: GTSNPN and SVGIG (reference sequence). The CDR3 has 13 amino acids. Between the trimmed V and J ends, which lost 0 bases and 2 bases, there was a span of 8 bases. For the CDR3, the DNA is TGTGCCTGGAGTGTGGCTGGGCCCTACGAGCAGTACTTC. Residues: CAWSVAGPYEQYF.

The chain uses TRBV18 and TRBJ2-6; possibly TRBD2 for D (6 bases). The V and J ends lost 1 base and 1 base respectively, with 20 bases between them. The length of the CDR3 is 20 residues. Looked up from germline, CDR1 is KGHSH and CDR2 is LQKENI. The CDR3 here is CASSPHTSGTVDSGANVLTF. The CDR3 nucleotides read TGTGCCAGCTCACCACATACGTCAGGGACTGTTGATTCTGGGGCCAACGTCCTGACTTTC.

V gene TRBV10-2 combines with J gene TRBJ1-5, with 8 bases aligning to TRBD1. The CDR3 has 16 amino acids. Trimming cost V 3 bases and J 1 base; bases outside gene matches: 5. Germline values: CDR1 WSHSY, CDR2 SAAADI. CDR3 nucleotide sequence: TGCGCCAGCAGTGATATCAGGGGGCACAGCAATCAGCCCCAGCATTTT. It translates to CASSDIRGHSNQPQHF.

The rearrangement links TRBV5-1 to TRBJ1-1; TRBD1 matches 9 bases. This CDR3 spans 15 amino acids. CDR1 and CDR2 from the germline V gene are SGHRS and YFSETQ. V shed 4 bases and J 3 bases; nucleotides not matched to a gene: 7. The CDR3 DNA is TGCGCCAGCAGCCTACAGGGGGCGCGGGACACTGAAGCTTTCTTT. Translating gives CASSLQGARDTEAFF.

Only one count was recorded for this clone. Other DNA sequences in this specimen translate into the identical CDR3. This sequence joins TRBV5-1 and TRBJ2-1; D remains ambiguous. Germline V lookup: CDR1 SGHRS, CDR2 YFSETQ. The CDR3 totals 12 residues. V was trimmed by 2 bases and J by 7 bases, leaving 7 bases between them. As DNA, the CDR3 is TGCGCCAGCAGCTTCTCCGGGAATGAGCAGTTCTTC. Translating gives CASSFSGNEQFF.

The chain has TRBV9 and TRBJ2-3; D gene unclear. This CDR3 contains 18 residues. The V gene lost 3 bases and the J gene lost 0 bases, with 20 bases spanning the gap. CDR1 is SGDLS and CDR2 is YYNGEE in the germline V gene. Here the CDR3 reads CASSDSLLITTSTDTQYF. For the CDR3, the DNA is TGTGCCAGCAGCGACTCCTTACTAATTACGACTAGCACAGATACGCAGTATTTT.

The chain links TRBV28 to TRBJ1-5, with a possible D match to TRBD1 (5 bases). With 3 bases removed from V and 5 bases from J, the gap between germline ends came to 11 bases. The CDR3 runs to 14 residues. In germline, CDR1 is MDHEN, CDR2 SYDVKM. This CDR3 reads CASSLGGRDQPQHF. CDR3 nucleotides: TGTGCCAGCAGTTTGGGGGGGAGGGATCAGCCCCAGCATTTT. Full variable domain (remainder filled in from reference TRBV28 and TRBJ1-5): DVKVTQSSRYLVKRTGEKVFLECVQDMDHENMFWYRQDPGLGLRLIYFSYDVKMKEKGDIPEGYSVSREKKERFSLILESASTNQTSMYLCASSLGGRDQPQHFGDGTRLSIL.

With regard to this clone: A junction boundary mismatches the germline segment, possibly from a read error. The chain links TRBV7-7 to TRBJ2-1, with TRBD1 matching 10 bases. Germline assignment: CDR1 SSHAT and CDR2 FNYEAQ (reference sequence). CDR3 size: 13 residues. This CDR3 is CASSAGTGVEQFF. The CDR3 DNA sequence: TGTGCTAGCAGCGCGGGGACAGGGGTTGAGCAGTTCTTC. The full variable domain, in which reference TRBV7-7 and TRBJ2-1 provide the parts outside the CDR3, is GAGVSQSPRYKVTKRGQDVTLRCDPISSHATLYWYQQALGQGPEFLTYFNYEAQPDKSGLPSDRFSAERPEGSISTLTIQRTEQRDSAMYRCASSAGTGVEQFFGPGTRLTVL.

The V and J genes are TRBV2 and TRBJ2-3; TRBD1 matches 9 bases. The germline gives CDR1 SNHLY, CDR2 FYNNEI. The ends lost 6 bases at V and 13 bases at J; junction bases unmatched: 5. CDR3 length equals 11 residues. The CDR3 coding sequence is TGTGCCAGCAGGCGGACAGGGGAGGAGTATTTT. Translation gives CASRRTGEEYF.

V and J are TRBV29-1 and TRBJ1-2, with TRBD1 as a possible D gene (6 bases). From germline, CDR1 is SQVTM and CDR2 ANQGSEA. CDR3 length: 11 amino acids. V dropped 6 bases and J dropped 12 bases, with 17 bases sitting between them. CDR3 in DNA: TGCAGCGTCCGGGGGGCGCCAGGCCACACCTTC. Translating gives CSVRGAPGHTF.

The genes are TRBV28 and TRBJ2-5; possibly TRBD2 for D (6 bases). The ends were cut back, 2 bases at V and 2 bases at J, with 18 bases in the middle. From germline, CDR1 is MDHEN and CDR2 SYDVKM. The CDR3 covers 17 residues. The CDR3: CASSLGHVGSGQETQYF. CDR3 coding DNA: TGTGCCAGCAGTTTAGGGCATGTAGGTAGCGGACAAGAGACCCAGTACTTC.

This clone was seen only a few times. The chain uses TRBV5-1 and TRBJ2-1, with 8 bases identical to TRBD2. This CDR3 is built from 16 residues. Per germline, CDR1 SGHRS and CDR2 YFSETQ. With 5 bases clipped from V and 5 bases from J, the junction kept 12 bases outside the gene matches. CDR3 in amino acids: CASRDVGTSLHNEQFF. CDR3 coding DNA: TGCGCCAGCAGAGATGTCGGGACTAGTCTCCACAATGAGCAGTTCTTC.

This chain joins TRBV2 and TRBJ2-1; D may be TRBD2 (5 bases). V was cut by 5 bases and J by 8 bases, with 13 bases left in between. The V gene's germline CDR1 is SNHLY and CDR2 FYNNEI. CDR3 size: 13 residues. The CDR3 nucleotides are TGTGCCAGCAGTCCGGACTGGCTAGATGAGCAGTTCTTC. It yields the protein CASSPDWLDEQFF.

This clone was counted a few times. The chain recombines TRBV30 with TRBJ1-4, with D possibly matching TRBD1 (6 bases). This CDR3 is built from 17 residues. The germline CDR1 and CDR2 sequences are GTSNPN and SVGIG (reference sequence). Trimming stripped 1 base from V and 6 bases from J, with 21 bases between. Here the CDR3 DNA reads TGTGCCTGGAGTGATTCGCAGGGGCCAGGAGAGGATGAAAAACTGTTTTTT. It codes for CAWSDSQGPGEDEKLFF.

The CDR3 DNA reads TGTGCCAGCAGCTTGCAGGGGGTTGGGACTGAAGCTTTCTTT. It specifies CASSLQGVGTEAFF. V and J are TRBV7-3 and TRBJ1-1; 7 bases agree with TRBD1. This CDR3 is built from 14 residues. Germline trimming cut 3 bases from V and 5 bases from J; bases unmatched to any gene: 6. Per germline, CDR1 SGHTA and CDR2 FQGTGA.

The CDR3 sequence is CSVPHRRDNYGYTF. CDR3 coding DNA: TGCAGCGTCCCCCACAGGCGGGATAACTATGGCTACACCTTC. The chain combines TRBV29-1 with TRBJ1-2, with a tentative D call TRBD1 (5 bases). The ends were cut back, 6 bases at V and 1 base at J, with 15 bases in the middle. CDR3 length: 14 residues. Germline V CDR1 and CDR2: SQVTM, ANQGSEA.

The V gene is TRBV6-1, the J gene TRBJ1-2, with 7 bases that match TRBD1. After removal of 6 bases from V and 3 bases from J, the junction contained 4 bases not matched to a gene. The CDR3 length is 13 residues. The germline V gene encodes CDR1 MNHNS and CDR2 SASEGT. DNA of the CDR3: TGTGCCAGCAGAGGACAGGTAGACTATGGCTACACCTTC. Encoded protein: CASRGQVDYGYTF.

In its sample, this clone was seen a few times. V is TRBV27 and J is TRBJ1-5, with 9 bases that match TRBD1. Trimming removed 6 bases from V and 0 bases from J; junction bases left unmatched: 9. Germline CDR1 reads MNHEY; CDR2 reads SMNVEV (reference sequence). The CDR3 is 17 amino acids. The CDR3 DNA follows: TGTGCCAGCAGGGTAACAGGGGGCTTTAATAGCAATCAGCCCCAGCATTTT. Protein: CASRVTGGFNSNQPQHF.

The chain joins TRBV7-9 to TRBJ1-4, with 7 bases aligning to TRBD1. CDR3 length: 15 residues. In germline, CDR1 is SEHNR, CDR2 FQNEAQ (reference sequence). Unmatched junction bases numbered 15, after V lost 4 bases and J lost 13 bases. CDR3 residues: CASSSRDRNERGLFF. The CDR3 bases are TGTGCCAGCAGCTCGAGGGACAGAAATGAAAGGGGACTGTTTTTT.

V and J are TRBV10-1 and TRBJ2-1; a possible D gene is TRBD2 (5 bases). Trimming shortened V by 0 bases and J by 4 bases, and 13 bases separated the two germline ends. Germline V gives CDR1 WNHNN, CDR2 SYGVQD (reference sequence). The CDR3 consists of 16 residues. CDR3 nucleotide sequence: TGCGCCAGCAGTGAGTCGATGGGAGAACCATACAATGAGCAGTTCTTC. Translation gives CASSESMGEPYNEQFF.

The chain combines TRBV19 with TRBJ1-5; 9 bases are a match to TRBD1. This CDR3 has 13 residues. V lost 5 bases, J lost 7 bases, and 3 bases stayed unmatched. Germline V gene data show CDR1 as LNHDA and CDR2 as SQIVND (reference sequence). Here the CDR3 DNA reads TGTGCCAGTAGTCGACAGGGGGGACAGCCCCAGCATTTT. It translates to CASSRQGGQPQHF. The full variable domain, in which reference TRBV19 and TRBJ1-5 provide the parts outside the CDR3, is DGGITQSPKYLFRKEGQNVTLSCEQNLNHDAMYWYRQDPGQGLRLIYYSQIVNDFQKGDIAEGYSVSREKKESFPLTVTSAQKNPTAFYLCASSRQGGQPQHFGDGTRLSIL.

The CDR3 coding sequence is TGCGCCAGCAGCTGGGACAGGGGGAGTCAGCCCCAGCATTTT. As protein: CASSWDRGSQPQHF. The J gene is TRBJ1-5, the V gene TRBV5-1; 11 bases align to TRBD1. V shed 3 bases and J 6 bases; nucleotides not matched to a gene: 2. Germline CDR1 is SGHRS and CDR2 is YFSETQ. This CDR3 comprises 14 residues. The full variable domain, in which reference TRBV5-1 and TRBJ1-5 provide the parts outside the CDR3, is KAGVTQTPRYLIKTRGQQVTLSCSPISGHRSVSWYQQTPGQGLQFLFEYFSETQRNKGNFPGRFSGRQFSNSRSEMNVSTLELGDSALYLCASSWDRGSQPQHFGDGTRLSIL.

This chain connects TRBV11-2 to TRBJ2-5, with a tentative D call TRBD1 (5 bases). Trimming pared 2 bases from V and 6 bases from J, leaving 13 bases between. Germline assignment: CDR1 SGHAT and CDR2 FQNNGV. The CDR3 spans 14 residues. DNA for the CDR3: TGTGCCAGCAGCTTATCTTTCAGGGATCAGACCCAGTACTTC. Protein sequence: CASSLSFRDQTQYF. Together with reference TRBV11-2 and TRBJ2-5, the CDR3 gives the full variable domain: EAGVAQSPRYKIIEKRQSVAFWCNPISGHATLYWYQQILGQGPKLLIQFQNNGVVDDSQLPKDRFSAERLKGVDSTLKIQPAKLEDSAVYLCASSLSFRDQTQYFGPGTRLLVL.